This TCR beta chain is from a study of control samples from healthy donors and cancer patients. Profiling relied on immunoSEQ multiplex PCR, and the TCRdb table lists in-frame clones only, not all of them. Here the sample spans about 80,000 clones, around nine tenths being singletons. The V gene end was trimmed by 4 bases and the J gene end by 0 bases; junction bases not matched to a gene: 6. The germline gives CDR1 SGHVS, CDR2 FQNEAQ. The CDR3 sequence is 16 residues long. The TCR comes from a woman in her forties or fifties in good health. Sequenced material: blood. The chain joins TRBV7-8 to TRBJ1-5; 7 bases agree with TRBD1. CDR3 in DNA: TGTGCCAGCAGCTGGGACAGCCTTTATAGCAATCAGCCCCAGCATTTT. Encoded protein: CASSWDSLYSNQPQHF.